This TCR beta chain was identified during a study of blood T cells in healthy people across ages. Then a second PCR, running roughly 7 to 11 cycles, was carried out with a sample-barcoded 5' primer and a J-beta primer mix. The template-switch adaptor, which had 12 random nucleotides, put a tag on each cDNA molecule. TCRdb independently ran MiXCR on the 5' RACE reads; one entry per CDR3 protein. The sample records 650,000 to 700,000 distinct CDR3 sequences, about 30% being singletons. The CDR3 length is 16 residues. Germline lookup yields CDR1 KGHSH and CDR2 LQKENI. Unmatched junction bases numbered 7, after V lost 1 base and J lost 6 bases. This clonotype was counted at least ten times.

This sequence joins TRBV18 and TRBJ2-1; 9 positions match TRBD1. The receptor was derived from a woman older than 75 in good health. The source material was blood. CDR3 bases: TGTGCCAGCTCACCACTCGACAGGGGGAAGGTCAATGAGCAGTTCTTC. Its translation: CASSPLDRGKVNEQFF.